This T cell receptor beta chain was sequenced during a study of cytomegalovirus exposure and HLA in healthy donors. Comments on this clone: The target antigen is unknown.

It was with 60 Vbeta and 13 Jbeta primers that the PCR ran. Assay: immunoSEQ multiplex PCR; the TCRdb copy retains only in-frame clones and omits some. The sample yields 100,000 to 150,000 clones, around 72% seen once. General study points: Roughly even sequencing depth across donors was the assumption behind the presence/absence analyses. A list of 164 TCR beta chains associated with cytomegalovirus was given.

Trimming took 6 bases from V and 3 from J, leaving 20 bases between them. This CDR3 has 16 residues. Germline assignment: CDR1 KGHSH and CDR2 LQKENI. The chain joins TRBV18 to TRBJ1-1; D is uncertain. This clonotype originated in a man over 45 in good health and CMV-seropositive. The sequenced sample was PBMCs. CDR3 region: CASSSLEASGDTEAFF. The CDR3 bases are TGTGCCAGCTCCTCCCTGGAAGCCTCCGGGGACACTGAAGCTTTCTTT.